These 27 T cell receptor beta chains were all obtained from the same sample, sequenced in a study of cytomegalovirus exposure and HLA in healthy donors. Both 60 Vbeta primers and 13 Jbeta primers went into the PCR. The table came from immunoSEQ multiplex PCR; TCRdb's copy has only in-frame clones and leaves some out. This table has around 130,000 clones, approximately 72% appearing once. What was sequenced was PBMCs. The receptors here all came from a woman aged 60-70 years in good health and CMV-seronegative.

This clone was counted between two and nine times. The rearrangement joins TRBV28 to TRBJ1-3, with unresolved D. The V and J ends lost 1 base and 4 bases respectively, with 11 bases between them. The CDR3 spans 15 residues. The V gene's germline CDR1 is MDHEN and CDR2 SYDVKM. CDR3 nucleotides: TGTGCCAGCAGTTTATTGGCGTTCGGGGGAAACACCATATATTTT. Its translation is CASSLLAFGGNTIYF.

This clone has more than one count but fewer than ten. CDR3 in amino acids: CASSKMGASTDTQYF. The CDR3 coding sequence is TGTGCCAGCAGCAAAATGGGGGCTTCTACAGATACGCAGTATTTT. This chain links TRBV7-7 with TRBJ2-3, with a weak D call TRBD1 (6 bases). The germline CDR1 and CDR2 sequences are SSHAT and FNYEAQ (reference sequence). V dropped 5 bases and J dropped 3 bases, with 15 bases sitting between them. CDR3 length equals 15 residues.

This clone was observed a few times. This rearrangement joins TRBV5-1 to TRBJ2-7; TRBD1 might be the D (6 bases). This CDR3 spans 15 amino acids. Germline V gene data show CDR1 as SGHRS and CDR2 as YFSETQ. V was cut by 0 bases and J by 5 bases, with 15 bases left in between. CDR3 sequence reads: CASSLEGRGNHEQYF. The CDR3, as DNA: TGCGCCAGCAGCTTGGAGGGCAGGGGTAACCACGAGCAGTACTTC.

V and J are TRBV11-3 and TRBJ2-7; 11 bases map to TRBD2. CDR1 is SGHNT and CDR2 is YENEEA in the germline V gene. The CDR3 is 15 residues long. V trimming: 5 bases; J trimming: 3 bases; junction bases outside the gene matches: 6. CDR3 loop: CASSPGLAALYEQYF. CDR3 nucleotides: TGTGCCAGCAGCCCGGGACTAGCGGCCCTCTACGAGCAGTACTTC. Full variable domain (rest looked up from reference TRBV11-3 and TRBJ2-7): EAGVVQSPRYKIIEKKQPVAFWCNPISGHNTLYWYLQNLGQGPELLIRYENEEAVDDSQLPKDRFSAERLKGVDSTLKIQPAELGDSAVYLCASSPGLAALYEQYFGPGTRLTVT.

This clone was detected a few times. The CDR3 DNA is TGTGCCAGTAGCTCCCAGTTTTGGCCCCAGCATTTT. Translating gives CASSSQFWPQHF. V usage is TRBV19 and J usage is TRBJ1-5; D unclear. Germline-derived CDR1 and CDR2 are LNHDA and SQIVND (reference sequence). This CDR3 is built from 12 residues. Trimming shortened V by 6 bases and J by 9 bases, and 12 bases separated the two germline ends.

This chain uses TRBV7-2 with TRBJ2-1; 8 nucleotides line up with TRBD2. The CDR3 sequence is 16 residues long. Germline V lookup: CDR1 SGHTA, CDR2 FQGNSA. The V and J ends lost 2 bases and 2 bases, in that order; junction bases with no gene match: 5. CDR3 nucleotides: TGTGCCAGCAGCTTACAGCGGGAGATCCCCTACAATGAGCAGTTCTTC. Encoded protein: CASSLQREIPYNEQFF.

Notes on this clone: Compared with germline, one end of the junction differs, possibly owing to a read error. The chain combines TRBV6-1 with TRBJ2-1; D is undetermined. CDR3 length: 11 amino acids. Looked up from germline, CDR1 is MNHNS and CDR2 is SASEGT. The CDR3 reads CASTEYSEQFF. The CDR3 DNA follows: TGTGCCAGCACAGAATACAGTGAGCAGTTCTTC.

This clone has more than one count but fewer than ten. The chain combines TRBV12-5 with TRBJ2-3, with 9 bases aligning to TRBD1. This CDR3 contains 16 residues. CDR1 and CDR2 (germline): LGHNT, FRNRAP. Germline trimming cut 5 bases from V and 5 bases from J; bases unmatched to any gene: 11. This CDR3 reads CASGTGQGMRRDTQYF. In nucleotides, the CDR3 is TGTGCTAGTGGTACGGGACAGGGTATGAGAAGAGATACGCAGTATTTT.

This chain links TRBV6-5 with TRBJ2-3, with D perhaps TRBD1 (6 bases). The CDR3 has 12 amino acids. Per the germline V gene, CDR1 is MNHEY and CDR2 is SVGAGI. Trimming left V 6 bases short and J 4 bases short, with 8 bases between. CDR3 DNA: TGTGCCAGCAGACAGGGCGCAGATACGCAGTATTTT. Protein product: CASRQGADTQYF.

The chain carries TRBV2 and TRBJ2-7; 7 nucleotides line up with TRBD1. This CDR3 region has 13 residues. Unmatched junction bases numbered 5, after V lost 7 bases and J lost 2 bases. Per germline, CDR1 SNHLY and CDR2 FYNNEI. The CDR3 spells CASIEDRTYEQYF. CDR3 coding DNA: TGTGCCAGCATTGAGGACAGGACCTACGAGCAGTACTTC.

This clone was observed a handful of times. The genes are TRBV5-4 and TRBJ2-1; TRBD1 agrees at 8 bases. The germline gives CDR1 SGHNT, CDR2 YYREEE (reference sequence). After removal of 3 bases from V and 0 bases from J, the junction contained 5 bases not matched to a gene. The CDR3 is 16 amino acids. DNA for the CDR3: TGTGCCAGCAGCTCCGGACAGGGACGCTCCTACAATGAGCAGTTCTTC. Encoded protein: CASSSGQGRSYNEQFF.

This chain joins TRBV4-3 and TRBJ1-4; 10 bases match TRBD1. The junction had 4 bases not matched to a gene; V was cut back by 1 base and J by 5 bases. The CDR3 sequence is 16 residues long. Germline CDR1 and CDR2: LGHNA and YSLEER. The CDR3 bases are TGCGCCAGCAGCCAAGTTCCGGGACAGGGGAATGAAAAACTGTTTTTT. It yields the protein CASSQVPGQGNEKLFF.

The chain carries TRBV19 and TRBJ1-4; D unresolved. The CDR3 is 17 amino acids. CDR1 is LNHDA and CDR2 is SQIVND in the germline V gene (reference sequence). Trimming stripped 1 base from V and 0 bases from J, with 12 bases between. DNA of the CDR3: TGTGCCAGTAGTATAGCCCTCCTACGTACAACTAATGAAAAACTGTTTTTT. Translation gives CASSIALLRTTNEKLFF.

The rearrangement uses TRBV18 and TRBJ2-4, with TRBD2 identical over 12 bases. The CDR3 runs 19 residues. Germline V lookup: CDR1 KGHSH, CDR2 LQKENI. Unmatched junction bases numbered 10, after V lost 4 bases and J lost 0 bases. As DNA, the CDR3 is TGTGCCAGCTCACAGACAGCTTCTAGCGGGAGGGTAGCCAAAAACATTCAGTACTTC. Its protein is CASSQTASSGRVAKNIQYF.

The chain couples TRBV18 to TRBJ1-4, with no clear D. The ends were cut back, 6 bases at V and 5 bases at J, with 7 bases in the middle. This CDR3 has 12 residues. From germline, CDR1 is KGHSH and CDR2 LQKENI. In DNA form, the CDR3 reads TGTGCCAGCTCGGAACTAAATGAAAAACTGTTTTTT. Protein sequence: CASSELNEKLFF.

This clone was found once. The chain joins TRBV5-4 to TRBJ2-1; D perhaps matches TRBD2 (5 bases). Germline-derived CDR1 and CDR2 are SGHNT and YYREEE (reference sequence). Between the trimmed V and J ends, which lost 4 bases and 5 bases, there was a span of 19 bases. This CDR3 is built from 16 residues. The CDR3 here is CASSPPVARGHNEQFF. In DNA, the CDR3 is TGTGCCAGCAGCCCCCCGGTGGCCCGGGGTCACAATGAGCAGTTCTTC.

The rearrangement joins TRBV6-6 to TRBJ2-5, with 9 bases that match TRBD1. J gave up 7 bases and V 2 bases, and 11 bases lay outside the gene matches. There are 16 residues in the CDR3. CDR1 and CDR2 (germline): MNHNY, SVGAGI (reference sequence). CDR3 DNA sequence: TGTGCCAGCAGTTACGGGACAGGGAGGATCGGCGGGACCCAGTACTTC. Its translation is CASSYGTGRIGGTQYF.

The CDR3 loop is CASSPRGGGGGANEQFF. The DNA of the CDR3 is TGTGCCAGTAGTCCCCGAGGGGGGGGCGGGGGGGCCAATGAGCAGTTCTTC. The J gene is TRBJ2-1, the V gene TRBV19, with TRBD2 identical over 9 bases. The germline V gene has CDR1 LNHDA and CDR2 SQIVND (reference sequence). CDR3 length: 17 amino acids. The trim removed 5 bases at V and 6 bases at J, leaving 14 bases unmatched.

The chain links TRBV9 to TRBJ2-5; D might be TRBD1 (5 bases). Gene TRBJ2-7 matches the end of the DNA better, so the J call may be wrong. The CDR3 totals 13 residues. Germline CDR1 reads SGDLS; CDR2 reads YYNGEE. The CDR3 DNA sequence: TGTGCCAGCAGCGTACAGCAGGGCTACGAGCAGTACTTC. It is translated as CASSVQQGYEQYF.

V and J are TRBV18 and TRBJ2-1, with 8 nucleotides matching TRBD2. The CDR3 spans 17 residues. Germline assignment: CDR1 KGHSH and CDR2 LQKENI. The ends lost 4 bases at V and 0 bases at J; junction bases unmatched: 8. The CDR3, as DNA: TGTGCCAGCTCACGGGCTAGCGGGTTGAGCTCCTACAATGAGCAGTTCTTC. Translating gives CASSRASGLSSYNEQFF.

For this clone: The same CDR3 also results from other DNA sequences found in this sample. The chain joins TRBV7-2 to TRBJ1-1; possible D gene TRBD1, 5 bases. The CDR3 runs 13 residues. V was clipped by 3 bases and J by 10 bases, with 15 bases between them. CDR1 and CDR2 from the germline V gene are SGHTA and FQGNSA. The CDR3 protein is CASSLEGRLGAFF. The CDR3 bases are TGTGCCAGCAGCTTGGAGGGGCGCTTGGGAGCTTTCTTT.

This chain links TRBV27 with TRBJ1-6, with TRBD1 as a possible D gene (5 bases). The CDR3 covers 14 residues. Per germline, CDR1 MNHEY and CDR2 SMNVEV (reference sequence). V lost 5 bases and J lost 9, with 14 bases in between. CDR3 nucleotides: TGTGCCAGCAGTCCCGCCTCCAGGGCTTCACCCCTCCACTTT. Its protein is CASSPASRASPLHF.

This clone has only a few counts. The V and J genes are TRBV27 and TRBJ2-4, with a weak D call TRBD1 (6 bases). This CDR3 region has 14 residues. Trimming cost V 10 bases and J 2 bases, with 15 bases left between them. Germline V gives CDR1 MNHEY, CDR2 SMNVEV (reference sequence). CDR3 protein: CATRDIGSKNIQYF. The CDR3 DNA reads TGTGCCACCCGGGACATAGGGTCCAAAAACATTCAGTACTTC.

The J gene is TRBJ1-1, the V gene TRBV29-1, with 7 bases fitting TRBD1. CDR1 is SQVTM, CDR2 ANQGSEA, per germline. J lost 5 bases, V lost 4 bases, and 7 bases had no gene match. There are 13 residues in the CDR3. The CDR3 bases are TGCAGCGTTGGGGACCTCAGGGGGACTGAAGCTTTCTTT. It translates to CSVGDLRGTEAFF.

The rearrangement links TRBV19 to TRBJ2-3, with D maybe TRBD2 (6 bases). This CDR3 has 17 residues. Germline-derived CDR1 and CDR2 are LNHDA and SQIVND (reference sequence). V was cut by 8 bases and J by 3 bases, with 24 bases left in between. For the CDR3, the DNA is TGTGCCAGTCGTGCCCCACGGGTGGGACGGGGGACAGATACGCAGTATTTT. This translates into CASRAPRVGRGTDTQYF.

In this sample, this clone turned up a few times. The chain has TRBV4-1 and TRBJ2-5, with D perhaps TRBD2 (5 bases). The CDR3 is 16 residues long. In germline, CDR1 is MGHRA, CDR2 YSYEKL. V was trimmed by 0 bases and J by 2 bases, leaving 13 bases between them. The CDR3 DNA reads TGCGCCAGCAGCCAAGATAACCGAGGGATTCAAGAGACCCAGTACTTC. Residues: CASSQDNRGIQETQYF.

This sequence joins TRBV19 and TRBJ2-5; 10 nucleotides line up with TRBD2. Germline V lookup: CDR1 LNHDA, CDR2 SQIVND (reference sequence). With V trimmed by 5 bases and J by 4 bases, 16 bases remained unmatched. CDR3 length equals 18 residues. Here the CDR3 DNA reads TGTGCCAGTAGTGCACTAGCGGGAAGATCTGGGGGCAGAGAGACCCAGTACTTC. This encodes CASSALAGRSGGRETQYF.